This T cell receptor (beta chain) was sequenced in a study of blood T cell repertoires in COVID-19. Study-level information: The cDNA or gDNA used as material had been derived from T cells, B-cell-depleted T cells, or PBMCs.

Per the original data handling: Reference gene primer amplification in the assay estimated nucleated cell counts. Assay used: immunoSEQ multiplex PCR; TCRdb lists only in-frame clones, some missing. D and trimming come from the DNA, and the V and J calls and clone size come from that table. This sample yields approximately 64,000 clones, of which roughly 77% are seen a single time; roughly 0.83% belongs to the top ten. The CDR3 spans 15 residues. The V gene's germline CDR1 is SGHVS and CDR2 FQNEAQ. Between the trimmed V and J ends, which lost 1 base and 5 bases, there was a span of 14 bases. This receptor was taken from a woman in her 70s with acute or convalescent COVID-19. The chain links TRBV7-8 to TRBJ2-5, with D tentatively TRBD1 (5 bases). The source material was peripheral blood. CDR3 in amino acids: CASSLGAGQGETQYF. In DNA, the CDR3 is TGTGCCAGCAGCTTAGGGGCAGGGCAGGGCGAGACCCAGTACTTC. Full variable domain (missing parts from reference TRBV7-8 and TRBJ2-5): GAGVSQSPRYKVAKRGQDVALRCDPISGHVSLFWYQQALGQGPEFLTYFQNEAQLDKSGLPSDRFFAERPEGSVSTLKIQRTQQEDSAVYLCASSLGAGQGETQYFGPGTRLLVL.